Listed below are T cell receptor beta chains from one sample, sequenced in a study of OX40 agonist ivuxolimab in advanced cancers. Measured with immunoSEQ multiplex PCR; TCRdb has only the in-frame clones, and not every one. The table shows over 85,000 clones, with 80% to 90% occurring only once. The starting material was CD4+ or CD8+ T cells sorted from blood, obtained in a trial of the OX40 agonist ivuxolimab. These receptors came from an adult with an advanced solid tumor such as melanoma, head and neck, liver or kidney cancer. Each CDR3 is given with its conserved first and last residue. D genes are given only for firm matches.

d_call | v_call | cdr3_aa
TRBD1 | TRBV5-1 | CASSFPGGARETQYF
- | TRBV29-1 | CSVEEQRKNYGYTF
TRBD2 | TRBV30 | CAWGTSGAYNEQFF
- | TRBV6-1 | CASSEAPFETQYF
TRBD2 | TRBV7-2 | CASSLTSSSYNEQFF
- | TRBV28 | CASSLGQKSGLYGYTF
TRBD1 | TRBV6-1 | CASRGTGTNGYTF
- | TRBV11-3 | CASSLDGRQNEQYF
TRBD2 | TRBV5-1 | CASSLALTSGPGYNEQFF
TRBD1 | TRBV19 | CASIGGQGVSGANVLTF
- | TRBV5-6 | CASSPGTEETQYF
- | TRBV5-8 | CASSLVTVNYGYTF
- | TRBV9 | CASSAAQTLGGPGNTIYF
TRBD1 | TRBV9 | CASSFQGQRNTIYF
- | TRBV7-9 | CASSRNTGVYGYTF
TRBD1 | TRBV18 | CASSPPWTGSYEQYF
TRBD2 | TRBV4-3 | CASSLETSGRGDTQYF
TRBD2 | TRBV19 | CASSRGGRGLSTDTQYF
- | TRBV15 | CATSREDTPGQPQHF
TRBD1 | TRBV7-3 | CASSRQGRTEAFF
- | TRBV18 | CASSPLDEQFF
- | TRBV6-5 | CASSRGGVGQPQHF